This T cell receptor (beta chain) was retrieved from a study of blood T cell repertoires in COVID-19. TCRdb's table, derived via immunoSEQ multiplex PCR, lists solely in-frame clones and lacks some. The table records about 210,000 clones, under 90% of them present only once. CDR1 and CDR2 from the germline V gene are LGHDT and YNNKEL (reference sequence). V lost 4 bases, J lost 0 bases, and 13 bases lay in between. The CDR3 contains 16 residues. This clonotype was obtained from a woman between 45 and 65 years old with acute COVID-19. The sequenced material came from PBMCs or T cells enriched from blood (not recorded which). The chain employs TRBV3-1 (or the pseudogene TRBV3-2) and TRBJ1-3; a possible D gene is TRBD1 (5 bases). CDR3 loop: CASSRRQIFSGNTIYF. DNA for the CDR3: TGTGCCAGCAGCCGACGACAGATTTTCTCTGGAAACACCATATATTTT.